One sample yielded the 8 T cell receptor beta chains listed below, sequenced in a study of cytomegalovirus exposure and HLA in healthy donors. Vbeta (60) and Jbeta (13) primers were used in the PCR. Assay: immunoSEQ multiplex PCR; the TCRdb copy retains only in-frame clones and omits some. Of roughly 160,000 clones listed, 84% were seen once; the top ten hold 0.95% to 1.3%. The sequenced sample consisted of PBMCs. Every receptor here comes from a man younger than 40 in good health and CMV-seronegative.

V is TRBV11-3 and J is TRBJ2-1; the D is unclear. The CDR3 length is 12 residues. Per the germline V gene, CDR1 is SGHNT and CDR2 is YENEEA. V lost 5 bases to trimming and J lost 7 bases, with 9 bases between them. The CDR3 DNA follows: TGTGCCAGCAGCCCCCGGGTAAATGAGCAGTTCTTC. As protein: CASSPRVNEQFF.

The chain links TRBV6-5 to TRBJ1-5; 9 positions agree with TRBD1. V trimming: 5 bases; J trimming: 4 bases; junction bases outside the gene matches: 3. In germline, CDR1 is MNHEY, CDR2 SVGAGI. The CDR3 loop spans 14 amino acids. CDR3 sequence reads: CASSTGGQNQPQHF. For the CDR3, the DNA is TGTGCCAGCAGTACAGGGGGCCAGAATCAGCCCCAGCATTTT.

The V and J genes are TRBV27 and TRBJ2-7, with D unclear. V lost 3 bases, J lost 4 bases, and 16 bases lay in between. CDR3 length: 15 residues. CDR1 MNHEY and CDR2 SMNVEV come from the germline V gene (reference sequence). The CDR3 reads CASSFGSGILYEQYF. CDR3 bases: TGTGCCAGCAGTTTTGGCTCAGGTATTTTGTACGAGCAGTACTTC.

Only one count was recorded for this clone. This rearrangement joins TRBV9 to TRBJ2-4, with TRBD1 matching over 10 bases. Germline CDR1 SGDLS, CDR2 YYNGEE. The CDR3 has 14 amino acids. V shed 4 bases, J shed 7 bases, and the junction held 5 bases outside the gene matches. This CDR3 reads CASSNGQGGNIQYF. DNA for the CDR3: TGTGCCAGCAGCAACGGACAGGGGGGGAACATTCAGTACTTC. The full variable domain, completed using reference TRBV9 and TRBJ2-4, is DSGVTQTPKHLITATGQRVTLRCSPRSGDLSVYWYQQSLDQGLQFLIQYYNGEERAKGNILERFSAQQFPDLHSELNLSSLELGDSALYFCASSNGQGGNIQYFGAGTRLSVL.

The gene calls are TRBV27 and TRBJ2-7; 10 nucleotides line up with TRBD2. CDR3 length equals 16 residues. The germline gives CDR1 MNHEY, CDR2 SMNVEV (reference sequence). The V segment lost 4 bases and the J segment 2 bases; nucleotides outside the gene matches: 8. This CDR3 is CASSSVSGRVAYEQYF. The CDR3 bases are TGTGCCAGCAGTTCCGTCAGCGGGAGGGTAGCCTACGAGCAGTACTTC.

The chain has TRBV5-1 and TRBJ1-3, with 7 bases identical to TRBD1. Germline trimming cut 0 bases from V and 2 bases from J; bases unmatched to any gene: 2. Germline CDR1 is SGHRS and CDR2 is YFSETQ. CDR3 length equals 15 residues. CDR3 sequence reads: CASSLEGAAGNTIYF. The CDR3 DNA follows: TGCGCCAGCAGCTTGGAGGGGGCAGCTGGAAACACCATATATTTT.

The V call is TRBV27, the J call TRBJ2-2; tentative D call: TRBD2 (6 bases). Per germline, CDR1 MNHEY and CDR2 SMNVEV (reference sequence). V was shortened by 0 bases and J by 4 bases, with 15 bases between the two germline ends. The CDR3 contains 17 residues. The CDR3 spells CASSLSWDFTGTGELFF. In DNA, the CDR3 is TGTGCCAGCAGTTTATCGTGGGACTTTACAGGCACCGGGGAGCTGTTTTTT.

This sequence joins TRBV19 and TRBJ1-2, with a weak D call TRBD1 (6 bases). The CDR3 extends over 13 amino acids. Germline assignment: CDR1 LNHDA and CDR2 SQIVND (reference sequence). Trimming left V 5 bases short and J 5 bases short, with 12 bases between. The CDR3 here is CASSFAGAYGYTF. For the CDR3, the DNA is TGTGCCAGTAGTTTCGCGGGGGCTTATGGCTACACCTTC.